The entry below gives a single TCR beta chain sequence along with its context. Antigen: not known. The data were obtained in a study of PD-1 blockade in classical Hodgkin lymphoma. Across the whole study: Each patient was given nivolumab 3 mg/kg through a vein every 2 weeks. Regarding the study as a whole: Before treatment, TCR diversity in newly diagnosed patients was reportedly lower than in healthy donors. Whereas CD4+ TCR diversity had risen significantly by C4D1, CD8+ TCR diversity had not. The diversity seen at baseline in complete responders resembled that of newly diagnosed patients.

Each and every patient relapsed after autologous stem cell transplantation, and patients got differing brentuximab vedotin exposure. The CDR3 is made up of 16 amino acids. Germline V CDR1 and CDR2: MNHNY, SVGAGI (reference sequence). Losses at the gene ends were 0 bases for V and 4 bases for J; bases not matched to a gene: 7. Repertoires were generated with immunoSEQ multiplex PCR, while TCRdb's copy carries only in-frame clones and drops some. The sample lists around 34,000 clones, approximately 82% occurring once. The sequences come from peripheral blood mononuclear cells (PBMCs), collected before the second cycle of nivolumab. The chain has TRBV6-6 and TRBJ2-5; 8 positions match TRBD2. This TCR came from a human donor with classical Hodgkin lymphoma. CDR3 DNA sequence: TGTGCCAGCAGTTACTCGAACGGGGGGGCCCGAGAGACCCAGTACTTC. It specifies CASSYSNGGARETQYF.